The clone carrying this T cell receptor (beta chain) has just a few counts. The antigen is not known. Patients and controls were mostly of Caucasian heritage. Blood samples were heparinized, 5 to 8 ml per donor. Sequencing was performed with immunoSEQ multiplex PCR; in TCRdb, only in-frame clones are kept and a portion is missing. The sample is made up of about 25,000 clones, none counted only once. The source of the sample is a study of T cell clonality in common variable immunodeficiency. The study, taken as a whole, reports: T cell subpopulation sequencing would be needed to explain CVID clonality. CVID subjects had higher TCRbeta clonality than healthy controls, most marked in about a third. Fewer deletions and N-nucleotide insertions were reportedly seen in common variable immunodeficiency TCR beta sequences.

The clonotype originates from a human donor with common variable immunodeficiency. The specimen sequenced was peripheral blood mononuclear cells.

The CDR3 DNA, read in part, is TGTGCCAGCAGCTTCAGCCCGGGACTAGGGGTTGAG. Translating it yields CASSFSPGLGVE. The whole CDR3 sequence reads CASSFSPGLGVEQFF. V is TRBV7-3 and J is TRBJ2-1; 8 nucleotides match TRBD2. The CDR3 end lies 3 residues beyond the end of the read and is filled in from the germline J gene. This CDR3 region has 15 residues. J gave up 9 bases and V 3 bases, and 10 bases lay outside the gene matches. Germline lookup yields CDR1 SGHTA and CDR2 FQGTGA.